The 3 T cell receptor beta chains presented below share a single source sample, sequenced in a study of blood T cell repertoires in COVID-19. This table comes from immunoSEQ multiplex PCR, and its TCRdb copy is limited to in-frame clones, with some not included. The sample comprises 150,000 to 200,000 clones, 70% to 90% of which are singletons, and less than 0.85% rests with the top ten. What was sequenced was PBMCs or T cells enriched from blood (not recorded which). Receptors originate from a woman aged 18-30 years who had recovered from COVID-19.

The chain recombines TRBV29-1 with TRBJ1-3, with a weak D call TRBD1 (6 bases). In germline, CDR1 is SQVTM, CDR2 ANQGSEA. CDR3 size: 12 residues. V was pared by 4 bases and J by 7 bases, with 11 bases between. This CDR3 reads CSVVGGANTIYF. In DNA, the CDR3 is TGCAGCGTTGTAGGGGGGGCCAACACCATATATTTT.

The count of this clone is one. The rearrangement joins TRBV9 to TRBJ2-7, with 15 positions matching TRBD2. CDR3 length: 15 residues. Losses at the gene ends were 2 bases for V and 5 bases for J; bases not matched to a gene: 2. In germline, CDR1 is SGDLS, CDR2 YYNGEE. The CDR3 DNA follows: TGTGCCAGCAGCGTGGGACTAGCGGGAGGAAACGAGCAGTACTTC. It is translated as CASSVGLAGGNEQYF.

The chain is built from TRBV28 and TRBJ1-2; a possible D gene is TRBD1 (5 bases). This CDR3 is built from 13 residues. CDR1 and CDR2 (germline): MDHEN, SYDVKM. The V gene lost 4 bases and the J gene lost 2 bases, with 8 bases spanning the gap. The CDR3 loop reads CASSSDSNYGYTF. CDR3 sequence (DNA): TGTGCCAGCAGTTCTGACAGCAACTATGGCTACACCTTC.